What follows describes a single T cell receptor beta chain. This clonotype was observed a few times. No antigen is known for it. Base qualities are not at hand, and no much larger clone is one base apart. The CDR3 runs 16 amino acids, cysteine and phenylalanine included. Only the CDR3 DNA stays, 48 bases, in frame from base 1. V is trimmed back by 7 bases and J by 2 bases, and the junction contains 13 bases that no gene match accounts for. CDR1 and CDR2, looked up from the germline V gene, are SGHTS and YDEGEE. The sample was run on an Illumina HiSeq 2500. TCR beta libraries were prepared by quantitative 5'-RACE with molecular barcodes. As for how the authors treated the data: A new computational method, built on a probabilistic model of VDJ rearrangement, was used to identify disease-linked TCR variants. TCRdb trimmed the raw reads at Q25, called clones with MiXCR and kept productive beta chains. All rows with the same CDR3 protein become a single entry with the most common DNA and genes. TCRdb assigned the V and J calls; the authors' analysis was not used. For this sample there are about 260,000 distinct CDR3 sequences; 20% appear just once. In total, the top ten clones hold under 8.5% of the sample.

The data are from a study of CD8 T cells in ankylosing spondylitis (dated by TCRdb to 2016 to 2017). Some background on the complete study: To find TCR variants linked to disease, the study profiled T cell receptor beta repertoires in ankylosing spondylitis patients and healthy donors. Peripheral blood was sampled, and synovial fluid was also collected from ankylosing spondylitis patients. The whole study cohort included about a hundred healthy donors and about two dozen ankylosing spondylitis patients. Paper-wide results and their limitations: The disease-linked clones were reported to be significantly enriched in matched synovial fluid samples from ankylosing spondylitis patients. Some of the motif variants had been reported before in the synovial fluid and blood of reactive arthritis patients, a finding that suggests common disease-initiation mechanisms. Blood from ankylosing spondylitis patients appeared to be characterized by a TCR beta motif composed of under 10 highly homologous amino acid variants. The disease-linked clones had a CD8+ phenotype and were found at relatively low frequencies in peripheral blood.

The V and J segments used are TRBV5-8 and TRBJ2-3; the junction holds 7 bases that match TRBD2. Sequenced input: blood, either unsorted or a sorted T cell fraction (not recorded which). The sequence was obtained from a male donor with ankylosing spondylitis or in good health (not recorded which). The CDR3 has the sequence CASPPVGTIDTDTQYF. The nucleotide sequence is TGTGCCAGCCCCCCGGTTGGGACTATAGACACAGATACGCAGTATTTT.